This passage covers 8 T cell receptor beta chains from one sample sequenced in a study of blood T cells in healthy people across ages. The use of a sample-barcoded 5' primer and a J-beta primer mix characterized a second PCR of about 7 to 12 cycles. TCRdb analysed the 5' RACE reads with MiXCR anew, one entry per CDR3 protein. The sample contains fewer than 900,000 distinct CDR3 sequences, roughly 44% of which appear only once. Source material: blood. Receptors originate from a woman aged 60-70 years in good health.

This clonotype was seen ten or more times. This chain uses TRBV10-3 with TRBJ1-2, with D possibly being TRBD1 (6 bases). CDR1 ENHRY and CDR2 SYGVKD come from the germline V gene. CDR3 length equals 15 residues. V lost 0 bases and J lost 0, with 8 bases in between. CDR3 bases: TGTGCCATCAGTGAGTCCCGGACAGCTAACTATGGCTACACCTTC. Amino acid sequence: CAISESRTANYGYTF.

This clonotype showed up just a few times. The rearrangement links TRBV27 to TRBJ1-2; perhaps TRBD1 as D (6 bases). Germline CDR1 reads MNHEY; CDR2 reads SMNVEV (reference sequence). This CDR3 comprises 14 residues. The ends were cut back, 2 bases at V and 5 bases at J, with 12 bases in the middle. DNA of the CDR3: TGTGCCAGCAGTTTAAATGCGGGGGCGTATGGCTACACCTTC. Translation gives CASSLNAGAYGYTF.

This chain links TRBV5-6 with TRBJ2-4; D may correspond to TRBD1 or TRBD2 (5 bases each). V was cut by 2 bases and J by 5 bases, with 8 bases left in between. CDR1 is SGHDT and CDR2 is YYEEEE in the germline V gene. This CDR3 is 13 amino acids long. Written as DNA, the CDR3 is TGTGCCAGCAGCTTCGGGACGGAAAACATTCAGTACTTC. The encoded protein is CASSFGTENIQYF.

This clonotype has a handful of counts. This chain's CDR3 is CSASRQDVNPPGYTF. The CDR3 nucleotides read TGCAGTGCTAGTCGGCAGGATGTTAACCCGCCTGGCTACACCTTC. The chain carries TRBV20-1 and TRBJ1-2; D unresolved. V was clipped by 3 bases and J by 7 bases, with 21 bases between them. The CDR3 loop spans 15 amino acids. CDR1 is DFQATT and CDR2 is SNEGSKA in the germline V gene (reference sequence).

The rearrangement uses TRBV20-1 and TRBJ2-7; tentative D call: TRBD1 (5 bases). V lost 6 bases to trimming and J lost 3 bases, with 12 bases between them. Germline V CDR1 and CDR2: DFQATT, SNEGSKA (reference sequence). The CDR3 has 12 residues. CDR3 sequence: CSAVPDSYEQYF. Here the CDR3 DNA reads TGCAGTGCGGTACCTGACAGCTACGAGCAGTACTTC.

This clonotype has a single count. The rearrangement links TRBV30 to TRBJ1-2; 7 nucleotides align to TRBD1. V lost 1 base and J lost 12; bases outside the gene matches: 8. This CDR3 is built from 12 residues. Germline V CDR1 and CDR2: GTSNPN, SVGIG (reference sequence). The CDR3, as DNA: TGTGCCTGGAGTGGAGGAGGAGGGGGCGACACCTTC. It encodes CAWSGGGGGDTF. The variable domain in full, completed from reference TRBV30 and TRBJ1-2, reads SQTIHQWPATLVQPVGSPLSLECTVEGTSNPNLYWYRQAAGRGLQLLFYSVGIGQISSEVPQNLSASRPQDRQFILSSKKLLLSDSGFYLCAWSGGGGGDTFGSGTRLTVV.

The chain employs TRBV21-1 and TRBJ2-7; the listed D gene, TRBD2, was not tested against the DNA. TRBV21-1 is a pseudogene segment. CDR3 length equals 15 residues. The DNA for the CDR3 is TGTGCCAGCAGACCCGGGACTAGCGAAACCTACGAGCAGTACTTC. Its translation: CASRPGTSETYEQYF.

V gene TRBV7-3 combines with J gene TRBJ2-7; a weak D match, TRBD1 (6 bases). There are 17 residues in the CDR3. CDR1 and CDR2 (germline): SGHTA, FQGTGA. Trimming removed 1 base at V and 5 bases at J, with 21 bases between. The chain's CDR3 is CASSLNGNRVTSNEQYF. The CDR3 DNA sequence: TGTGCCAGCAGCTTAAATGGGAACAGGGTTACATCCAACGAGCAGTACTTC.